A selection of T cell receptor beta chains follows, all from one sample in a study of blood T cell repertoires in COVID-19. Sequencing used immunoSEQ multiplex PCR; TCRdb keeps in-frame clones, though not all of them. Of under 45,000 clones listed, around 80% are singletons. The material sequenced was peripheral blood. The receptors here all came from an elderly man with acute or convalescent COVID-19. Each CDR3 is given with its conserved first and last residue. The D gene is left open where the match is weak. Clone size is stated in some rows and not others, as once, few, many or a class when expanded.

j_call | clone_size | d_call | v_call | cdr3_nt | cdr3_aa
TRBJ2-7 | - | TRBD2 | TRBV14 | TGTGCCAGCAGCCAAGCTGGAGGCGGTGCCGGGGGGTTTTACTACGAGCAGTACTTC | CASSQAGGGAGGFYYEQYF
TRBJ2-4 | - | TRBD1 | TRBV28 | TGTGCCAGCAGACGGACAGGGATTGACATTCAGTACTTC | CASRRTGIDIQYF
TRBJ1-1 | - | - | TRBV9 | TGTGCCAGCAGCCCAGGACAGTCGAACACTGAAGCTTTCTTT | CASSPGQSNTEAFF
TRBJ1-2 | few | - | TRBV5-6 | TGTGCCAGCAGCTTGGGCAGGTTAGGGGGAGGCTACACCTTC | CASSLGRLGGGYTF
TRBJ2-4 | once | - | TRBV19 | TGTGCCAGTAAAGGCGGGGACATTCAGTACTTC | CASKGGDIQYF
TRBJ2-2 | - | TRBD1 | TRBV10-3 | TGTGCCATCAGTGAGGACAGGGACACCGGGGAGCTGTTTTTT | CAISEDRDTGELFF
TRBJ1-5 | few | - | TRBV27 | TGTGCCAGCAGTACTTACAGTAGCAATCAGCCCCAGCATTTT | CASSTYSSNQPQHF
TRBJ1-2 | - | - | TRBV19 | TGTGCCAGTAACCCGGGATTTAATCGGCTGGGTGAGGGCTATGGCTACACCTTC | CASNPGFNRLGEGYGYTF
TRBJ1-2 | - | TRBD1 | TRBV5-4 | TGTGCCAGCAGAACACAGGGGGACTATGGCTACACCTTC | CASRTQGDYGYTF
TRBJ1-6 | - | TRBD1 | TRBV4-1 | TGCGCCAGCAGCCAAGATCTCCGGACAGGGAATACCTCACCCCTCCACTTT | CASSQDLRTGNTSPLHF
TRBJ1-3 | - | - | TRBV19 | TGTGCCAGTAGTATTTTCTACTCGAGGTTGGGAAACACCATATATTTT | CASSIFYSRLGNTIYF
TRBJ2-3 | - | TRBD2 | TRBV3-1/TRBV3-2 | TGTGCCAGCAGCCAAGTCAGCGGGGGGGCCAGGCAGTATTTT | CASSQVSGGARQYF
TRBJ2-7 | - | TRBD2 | TRBV6-2/TRBV6-3 | TGTGCCAGCAGTTACGGGACTAGCGGTACCTACGAGCAGTACTTC | CASSYGTSGTYEQYF
TRBJ2-1 | - | - | TRBV19 | TGTGCCAGTAGTAAAACGGGGGCGGGGGAAAAGTTCTTC | CASSKTGAGEKFF
TRBJ1-2 | - | - | TRBV7-9 | TGTGCCAGCAGCTTGGAGGGACTCCAGGGTGGCTACACCTTC | CASSLEGLQGGYTF
TRBJ1-6 | medium-sized | TRBD1 | TRBV13 | TGTGCCAGCAGATGGAAGGGGGCTGGGAATTCACCCCTCCACTTT | CASRWKGAGNSPLHF
TRBJ1-5 | - | - | TRBV5-5 | TGTGCCAGCAGCTTCGGGTGGGATCAGCCCCAGCATTTT | CASSFGWDQPQHF
TRBJ2-7 | few | - | TRBV20-1 | TGCAGCGCCTTAGGCGCGGACGAGCAGTACTTC | CSALGADEQYF
TRBJ1-5 | - | - | TRBV30 | TGTGCCTGGAGTCCTGCGGGGAACGGGCAGCCCCAGCATTTT | CAWSPAGNGQPQHF
TRBJ2-1 | - | TRBD2 | TRBV7-2 | TGTGCCAGCAGCTTAGAGGGTAGCGGGCCACCTCACAGCAATGAGCAGTTCTTC | CASSLEGSGPPHSNEQFF
TRBJ1-2 | few | TRBD1 | TRBV10-1 | TGCGCCAGCAGCCCCCAAGACAGGGGGCATGGCTACACCTTC | CASSPQDRGHGYTF
TRBJ1-4 | - | TRBD1 | TRBV5-1 | TGCGCCAGCAGCTTACAGTCAGGGGGTGGTGAAAAACTGTTTTTT | CASSLQSGGGEKLFF
TRBJ1-5 | - | TRBD1 | TRBV24-1 | TGTGCCACCAGTCCCAGGGGGAGTAGCAATCAGCCCCAGCATTTT | CATSPRGSSNQPQHF
TRBJ1-1 | - | - | TRBV3-1/TRBV3-2 | TGTGCCAGCAGCCAAGATGGAGGGACTGAAGCTTTCTTT | CASSQDGGTEAFF
TRBJ1-2 | - | TRBD1 | TRBV11-3 | TGTGCCAGCAGCTTAGTGCGAGGGACAGGGGTCCATGGCTACACCTTC | CASSLVRGTGVHGYTF
TRBJ1-4 | - | - | TRBV5-6 | TGTGCCAGCAGCTCTTATCGACAGGCAACTAATGAAAAACTGTTTTTT | CASSSYRQATNEKLFF
TRBJ2-1 | - | - | TRBV21-1 | TGTGCCAGCAGTCAAGGGAGGGCGGGACCGAGGAATGAGCAGTTCTTC | CASSQGRAGPRNEQFF
TRBJ2-1 | - | TRBD2 | TRBV5-4 | TGTGCCAGCAGCGGTGGTCTAGCGGGGACCCTCTCCTACAATGAGCAGTTCTTC | CASSGGLAGTLSYNEQFF
TRBJ2-1 | - | - | TRBV5-4 | TGTGCCAGCACCGCCTACAATGAGCAGTTCTTC | CASTAYNEQFF
TRBJ2-7 | - | - | TRBV27 | TGTGCCAGCAGTCTATCCTACGAGCAGTACTTC | CASSLSYEQYF
TRBJ1-1 | few | TRBD1 | TRBV5-1 | TGCGCCAGCAGCGAAAACAGGGGGCGTTTTTTGAACACTGAAGCTTTCTTT | CASSENRGRFLNTEAFF
TRBJ2-7 | once | TRBD1 | TRBV5-5 | TGTGCCAGCGGACAGGGACTCTCCTACGAGCAGTACTTC | CASGQGLSYEQYF
TRBJ2-4 | - | - | TRBV5-1 | TGCGCCAGCAGCGGAGGGTGGACGGAAAACATTCAGTACTTC | CASSGGWTENIQYF
TRBJ2-7 | - | TRBD1 | TRBV5-4 | TGTGCCAGCAGCTCAGGGGGTAGCTCCTACGAGCAGTACTTC | CASSSGGSSYEQYF
TRBJ2-7 | - | - | TRBV10-2 | TGCGCCAGCAGTGAGGCCATGGAGGGCGAGCAGTACTTC | CASSEAMEGEQYF
TRBJ2-7 | - | TRBD2 | TRBV7-2 | TGTGCCAGCAGCCCAAGGTCTAGCGGAGTCTACGAGCAGTACTTC | CASSPRSSGVYEQYF
TRBJ2-1 | - | TRBD2 | TRBV4-1 | TGCGCCAGCAGCCAAGATCTGGCTAGCGGGTTAACTTACAATGAGCAGTTCTTC | CASSQDLASGLTYNEQFF
TRBJ1-1 | - | - | TRBV18 | TGTGCCAGCTCACCGGCCACAGGGAACACTGAAGCTTTCTTT | CASSPATGNTEAFF
TRBJ1-1 | - | - | TRBV11-2 | TGTGCCAGCAGCCCCCCGGGGGGGACTGAAGCTTTCTTT | CASSPPGGTEAFF
TRBJ2-3 | - | TRBD2 | TRBV20-1 | TGCAGTGCTAGTCCTGACGGGAGGGCCGATACGCAGTATTTT | CSASPDGRADTQYF
TRBJ2-2 | - | - | TRBV2 | TGTGCCAGCAGTCTCACAGGGAATTACGGGGAGCTGTTTTTT | CASSLTGNYGELFF
TRBJ2-2 | - | - | TRBV5-1 | TGCGCCAGCAGCTCCGTGCGGGGGAACACCGGGGAGCTGTTTTTT | CASSSVRGNTGELFF
TRBJ2-5 | - | - | TRBV3-1/TRBV3-2 | TGTGCCAGCAGCCAAAATCGGCAAGAGACCCAGTACTTC | CASSQNRQETQYF
TRBJ2-7 | - | - | TRBV12-3/TRBV12-4 | TGTGCCAGCCGACCTGAAGGCGGGTACGAGCAGTACTTC | CASRPEGGYEQYF
TRBJ1-6 | - | - | TRBV18 | TGTGCCAGCTCGCACTACCAGGGAAGTATGGCTGATTCACCCCTCCACTTT | CASSHYQGSMADSPLHF
TRBJ2-3 | - | - | TRBV6-1 | TGTGCCAGCAGTGAAGGTGGCAGGTTATTCACAGATACGCAGTATTTT | CASSEGGRLFTDTQYF
TRBJ1-1 | - | TRBD1 | TRBV18 | TGTGCCAGCTCACCCGGGACAGGGGGCGATACTGAAGCTTTCTTT | CASSPGTGGDTEAFF
TRBJ2-5 | - | TRBD2 | TRBV5-6 | TGTGCCAGCAGCTTGAGCGGGAGTAAGGGTGAGACCCAGTACTTC | CASSLSGSKGETQYF
TRBJ2-3 | - | TRBD2 | TRBV5-4 | TGTGCCAGCACCCGACTAGCGGGGGGGAAGAGCACAGATACGCAGTATTTT | CASTRLAGGKSTDTQYF
TRBJ1-6 | - | - | TRBV5-1 | TGCGCCAGCAGCTTGGCCTCTCGGGGATCCTATAATTCACCCCTCCACTTT | CASSLASRGSYNSPLHF
TRBJ1-5 | - | - | TRBV30 | TGTGCCTGGAGTGTTGGGGGACACAGCAATCAGCCCCAGCATTTT | CAWSVGGHSNQPQHF
TRBJ2-2 | - | - | TRBV7-8 | TGTGCCAGCAGGAGGGTTGACGGATTCACCGGGGAGCTGTTTTTT | CASRRVDGFTGELFF
TRBJ1-2 | - | - | TRBV11-2 | TGTGCCAGCAGCTTAGTTCAGGGGAACTATGGCTACACCTTC | CASSLVQGNYGYTF